This T cell receptor (beta chain) was found in a study of early T cells in non-severe SARS-CoV-2 infection. Individual cDNA molecules each received unique molecular identifiers attached to them. A single record per CDR3 protein comes from TCRdb applying MiXCR to the 5' RACE reads. The sample has about 100,000 distinct CDR3 sequences, about 13% seen once. CDR1 is SQVTM, CDR2 ANQGSEA, per germline. J gave up 6 bases and V 6 bases, and 5 bases lay outside the gene matches. This CDR3 has 13 amino acids. This TCR was recovered from an adult who was a healthcare worker with PCR-confirmed SARS-CoV-2 infection or an uninfected control (not recorded which). The chain couples TRBV29-1 to TRBJ2-1; 10 bases are a match to TRBD1. The specimen was whole blood. CDR3 coding DNA: TGCAGCGTCCCGGGACAGGGGCCCAATGAGCAGTTCTTC. Translating gives CSVPGQGPNEQFF.